What follows are 5 T cell receptor beta chains derived from one specimen sequenced in a study of CD8+ T cells in alopecia areata. Sequencing templates came from extracted RNA that was reverse transcribed into cDNA. Data came from immunoSEQ multiplex PCR; TCRdb stores just in-frame clones and leaves some out. The sample contains about 120,000 clones, 53% of which appear only once. Treatment here: oral pan-JAK inhibitor, 5-10 mg twice daily. Sequencing used CD4+ T cells sorted from blood, obtained at week 4, from a patient treated with tofacitinib. The receptors derive from a human donor with alopecia areata.

This clone has a handful of counts. The V gene is TRBV2, the J gene TRBJ2-4; D is unresolved. The V end lost 0 bases, the J end lost 0 bases, and 12 bases lay between the germline ends. Germline assignment: CDR1 SNHLY and CDR2 FYNNEI. This CDR3 region has 17 residues. CDR3 in DNA: TGTGCCAGCAGTGAAGCTCTCTCTTCGTTAGCCAAAAACATTCAGTACTTC. Protein product: CASSEALSSLAKNIQYF.

The chain is built from TRBV5-1 and TRBJ2-1; TRBD1 aligns across 8 bases. J lost 3 bases, V lost 1 base, and 6 bases had no gene match. Germline V gives CDR1 SGHRS, CDR2 YFSETQ. The CDR3 spans 16 residues. The DNA of the CDR3 is TGCGCCAGCAGCTTGACAGGGGGAGCTGTCTACAATGAGCAGTTCTTC. This sequence encodes CASSLTGGAVYNEQFF. Filled out from reference TRBV5-1 and TRBJ2-1, the complete variable domain reads KAGVTQTPRYLIKTRGQQVTLSCSPISGHRSVSWYQQTPGQGLQFLFEYFSETQRNKGNFPGRFSGRQFSNSRSEMNVSTLELGDSALYLCASSLTGGAVYNEQFFGPGTRLTVL.

This chain's CDR3 is CASSLQINYGYTF. The DNA of the CDR3 is TGTGCCAGCAGCTTACAGATCAACTATGGCTACACCTTC. The gene calls are TRBV7-2 and TRBJ1-2; no reliable D call. The germline V gene has CDR1 SGHTA and CDR2 FQGNSA. Deletions cut 2 bases from V and 2 bases from J, with 6 bases between. This CDR3 region has 13 residues.

V is TRBV7-9 and J is TRBJ2-3; D may match TRBD1 or TRBD2 (5 bases each). Germline CDR1 SEHNR, CDR2 FQNEAQ (reference sequence). V was clipped by 0 bases and J by 14 bases, with 12 bases between them. The CDR3 sequence is 12 residues long. This CDR3 reads CASSLAGARRYF. The DNA for the CDR3 is TGTGCCAGCAGCTTAGCCGGGGCCCGTAGGTATTTT.

Only a few counts were recorded for this clone. The chain recombines TRBV2 with TRBJ2-3, with no clear D. CDR1 SNHLY and CDR2 FYNNEI come from the germline V gene. The V and J ends lost 2 bases and 10 bases respectively, with 19 bases between them. This CDR3 region has 15 residues. In nucleotides, the CDR3 is TGTGCCAGCAGTGAATTTAGGTCCCCCCCTGGGGCGCAGTATTTT. Translation: CASSEFRSPPGAQYF.